Following are 6 T cell receptor beta chains from one sample sequenced in a study of blood T cells in healthy people across ages. The use of a sample-barcoded 5' primer and a J-beta primer mix characterized a second PCR of about 7 to 12 cycles. MiXCR, run by TCRdb on the 5' RACE reads, gives a single entry per CDR3 protein. The repertoire holds roughly 900,000 distinct CDR3 sequences, with more than 25% as singletons. The specimen sequenced was blood. Receptors originate from a woman of 80 years or more in good health.

Remarks on this clonotype: With a much larger clone just one base away, this may be a read error. V usage is TRBV6-2 or TRBV6-3 and J usage is TRBJ1-5; the match to TRBD1 covers 8 bases. CDR1 is MNHEY, CDR2 SVGEGT, per germline. The V and J ends lost 6 bases and 6 bases, in that order; junction bases with no gene match: 7. The length of the CDR3 is 14 residues. The DNA of the CDR3 is TGTGCCAGCAGGACGGACAGGGTTGCTCAGCCCCAGCATTTT. The encoded protein is CASRTDRVAQPQHF.

This clonotype was counted a few times. The genes are TRBV6-6 and TRBJ1-1; a weak D match, TRBD1 (6 bases). Trimming pared 5 bases from V and 1 base from J, leaving 14 bases between. CDR1 is MNHNY, CDR2 SVGAGI, per germline (reference sequence). This CDR3 is 15 amino acids long. CDR3 region: CASSNYRAGNTEAFF. CDR3 sequence (DNA): TGTGCCAGCAGTAATTACAGGGCTGGGAACACTGAAGCTTTCTTT.

This clonotype was recorded many times. This rearrangement joins TRBV15 to TRBJ2-6; D not resolved. V was clipped by 3 bases and J by 0 bases, with 9 bases between them. CDR3 length: 16 amino acids. Germline V gene lookup returns CDR1 LNHNV and CDR2 YYDKDF (reference sequence). The CDR3: CATSRRPRSGANVLTF. CDR3 bases: TGTGCCACCAGCAGGCGTCCGCGCTCTGGGGCCAACGTCCTGACTTTC.

This clonotype was found many times. The gene calls are TRBV20-1 and TRBJ1-4; no clear D gene. In germline, CDR1 is DFQATT, CDR2 SNEGSKA (reference sequence). V lost 7 bases and J 4 bases, leaving 7 bases between the germline ends. This CDR3 has 11 residues. DNA of the CDR3: TGCAGTGGGGCTGATAATGAAAAACTGTTTTTT. Its protein product is CSGADNEKLFF.

This clonotype occurred many times. The chain links TRBV7-2 to TRBJ1-1; possible D gene TRBD1, 6 bases. The CDR3 covers 15 residues. Germline V gene lookup returns CDR1 SGHTA and CDR2 FQGNSA. Between the trimmed V and J ends, which lost 1 base and 0 bases, there was a span of 9 bases. The CDR3 protein is CASSLEGTLNTEAFF. The CDR3 DNA sequence: TGTGCCAGCAGCTTAGAGGGGACACTGAACACTGAAGCTTTCTTT.

This clonotype showed up just a few times. This may be a read error, as it is one base from a much larger clone. This chain joins TRBV6-1 and TRBJ2-7, with a tentative D call TRBD1 (6 bases). Trimming took 0 bases from V and 7 from J, leaving 19 bases between them. Germline V gene data show CDR1 as MNHNS and CDR2 as SASEGT. The CDR3 totals 16 residues. CDR3 amino acids: CASSEAWGTYYNEQYF. The CDR3 nucleotides read TGTGCCAGCAGTGAAGCATGGGGGACATATTACAATGAGCAGTACTTC.